This is a list of T cell receptor beta chains from one sample in a study of blood T cell repertoires in COVID-19. Some clones are missing from TCRdb's copy, which holds only in-frame ones; the method was immunoSEQ multiplex PCR. This sample carries a few hundred thousand clones, around four fifths of them seen once, and the ten largest clones take about 5%. The sequenced sample consisted of PBMCs or T cells enriched from blood (not recorded which). These receptors were collected from a woman in her forties or fifties who had recovered from COVID-19. CDR3s include the opening cysteine and the closing phenylalanine or tryptophan. The D gene is left open where the match is weak. Size tells how often a clone was seen (once, few, many) or the class of an expanded clone, and some rows leave it out.

V	size	length	D	J	CDR3	DNA
TRBV2	NA	15	TRBD1	TRBJ2-1	CATPTGGDSYNEQFF	TGTGCCACTCCGACAGGGGGCGATTCCTACAATGAGCAGTTCTTC
TRBV27	few	13	NA	TRBJ1-1	CASSPATGTEAFF	TGTGCCAGCAGTCCTGCGACTGGCACTGAAGCTTTCTTT
TRBV6-5	NA	13	TRBD2	TRBJ2-7	CASSSRGGLEQYF	TGTGCCAGCAGTAGCCGGGGAGGGCTGGAGCAGTACTTC
TRBV2	NA	13	NA	TRBJ2-1	CASRGSSYNEQFF	TGTGCCAGCAGGGGGAGCTCCTACAATGAGCAGTTCTTC
TRBV18	NA	14	NA	TRBJ1-1	CASSPKGMNTEAFF	TGTGCCAGCTCACCAAAGGGGATGAACACTGAAGCTTTCTTT
TRBV5-6	once	17	NA	TRBJ1-2	CASSLLPGHPTNYGYTF	TGTGCCAGCAGCTTACTCCCGGGACATCCGACTAACTATGGCTACACCTTC
TRBV28	few	17	TRBD1	TRBJ1-5	CASSFGQGQWLDQPQHF	TGTGCCAGCAGTTTCGGACAGGGCCAATGGCTGGATCAGCCCCAGCATTTT
TRBV7-2	few	16	NA	TRBJ2-1	CASSLEPLSSYNEQFF	TGTGCCAGCAGCTTAGAGCCACTTAGCTCCTACAATGAGCAGTTCTTC
TRBV19	NA	13	NA	TRBJ1-1	CASSRALNTEAFF	TGTGCCAGTAGTAGGGCATTGAACACTGAAGCTTTCTTT
TRBV11-3	NA	15	NA	TRBJ1-3	CASSFLGRSGNTIYF	TGTGCCAGCAGCTTTCTGGGGCGCTCTGGAAACACCATATATTTT
TRBV20-1	NA	14	NA	TRBJ1-4	CSAGAGGGLRKLFF	TGCAGTGCTGGTGCTGGCGGCGGGCTTAGAAAACTGTTTTTT
TRBV7-7	NA	15	NA	TRBJ1-5	CASSSRGYSNQPQHF	TGTGCCAGCAGCTCGAGAGGCTATAGCAATCAGCCCCAGCATTTT
TRBV24-1	NA	13	NA	TRBJ2-5	CAPQEGRQETQYF	TGTGCCCCCCAGGAGGGGAGACAAGAGACCCAGTACTTC
TRBV9	few	19	NA	TRBJ1-3	CASSVGFGGASLSGNTIYF	TGTGCCAGCAGCGTAGGGTTTGGGGGGGCTTCATTATCTGGAAACACCATATATTTT
TRBV2	NA	12	NA	TRBJ1-2	CASSESGDGYTF	TGTGCCAGCAGTGAAAGCGGAGATGGCTACACCTTC
TRBV14	NA	15	NA	TRBJ1-2	CASSRPGSGRYGYTF	TGTGCCAGCAGCCGTCCCGGGTCAGGGCGCTATGGCTACACCTTC
TRBV5-1	NA	16	TRBD1	TRBJ1-1	CASSWDRGLSSTEAFF	TGCGCCAGCAGCTGGGACAGGGGGCTTAGTAGCACTGAAGCTTTCTTT
TRBV30	NA	13	NA	TRBJ1-1	CASNEQGNTEAFF	TGTGCCTCCAACGAACAGGGGAACACTGAAGCTTTCTTT
TRBV7-9	NA	16	NA	TRBJ1-5	CASSPQGTTGNQPQHF	TGTGCCAGCAGCCCGCAGGGGACTACTGGCAATCAGCCCCAGCATTTT
TRBV19	NA	13	NA	TRBJ1-5	CASSGGFDQPQHF	TGTGCCAGTAGTGGGGGGTTTGATCAGCCCCAGCATTTT
TRBV28	NA	14	NA	TRBJ2-7	CASYGGGAVYEQYF	TGTGCCAGCTACGGGGGTGGGGCGGTCTACGAGCAGTACTTC
TRBV5-1	NA	15	TRBD1	TRBJ1-3	CASSRTGDSGNTIYF	TGCGCCAGCAGCCGGACAGGAGACTCTGGAAACACCATATATTTT
TRBV5-6	NA	15	NA	TRBJ1-1	CASSLENQRSTEAFF	TGTGCCAGCAGCCTTGAAAATCAACGTAGCACTGAAGCTTTCTTT
TRBV7-3	many	15	TRBD1	TRBJ1-6	CASSLGTGGGSPLHF	TGTGCCAGCAGCTTAGGGACAGGGGGCGGATCACCCCTCCACTTT
TRBV7-9	NA	16	NA	TRBJ1-1	CASSLGAGRGVTEAFF	TGTGCCAGCAGCTTAGGCGCTGGGAGGGGAGTGACTGAAGCTTTCTTT
TRBV27	NA	14	NA	TRBJ2-3	CASSFSTQGDTQYF	TGTGCCAGCAGTTTTTCTACCCAGGGGGATACGCAGTATTTT
TRBV13	NA	15	NA	TRBJ1-1	CASSLGQPVNTEAFF	TGTGCCAGCAGCTTGGGCCAGCCGGTGAACACTGAAGCTTTCTTT
TRBV5-4	NA	15	NA	TRBJ1-2	CASSFESTDYYGYTF	TGTGCCAGCAGCTTCGAATCGACGGACTACTATGGCTACACCTTC
TRBV5-1	NA	14	NA	TRBJ2-7	CASSFGQGSDEQHF	NA
TRBV5-1	NA	15	NA	TRBJ2-1	CASSERAGGQREQFF	TGCGCCAGCAGCGAAAGGGCGGGCGGGCAGAGAGAGCAGTTCTTC
TRBV7-9	NA	13	NA	TRBJ2-1	CASSHPEQVQQFF	TGTGCCAGCAGCCATCCCGAACAGGTACAGCAGTTCTTC
TRBV18	NA	14	TRBD1	TRBJ1-2	CASSGTGINYGYTF	TGTGCCAGCTCAGGGACAGGCATCAACTATGGCTACACCTTC
TRBV7-9	NA	16	TRBD1	TRBJ1-1	CASSLEGTGGSTEAFF	TGTGCCAGCAGCTTGGAGGGGACAGGGGGGTCCACTGAAGCTTTCTTT
TRBV7-8	few	16	TRBD1	TRBJ1-5	CASSPTQQGADQPQHF	TGTGCCAGCAGCCCGACCCAACAGGGGGCCGATCAGCCCCAGCATTTT
TRBV30	NA	12	TRBD1	TRBJ1-2	CAWRGQIYGYTF	TGTGCCTGGAGGGGACAGATATATGGCTACACCTTC
TRBV2	NA	14	TRBD1	TRBJ2-7	CASSVGTGSYEQYF	TGTGCCAGCAGTGTCGGGACAGGGTCCTACGAGCAGTACTTC
TRBV7-8	once	19	NA	TRBJ1-5	CASSLSPRTENRVFGAQHF	TGTGCCAGCAGCTTAAGTCCACGGACAGAAAATAGAGTGTTTGGGGCCCAGCATTTT
TRBV7-9	NA	14	NA	TRBJ2-3	CASSFVDQADTQYF	TGTGCCAGCAGCTTCGTTGATCAGGCAGATACGCAGTATTTT
TRBV19	NA	16	TRBD1	TRBJ1-2	CASSPRTGWADYGYTF	TGTGCCAGTAGCCCTAGGACAGGGTGGGCCGACTATGGCTACACCTTC
TRBV12-2	NA	16	NA	TRBJ2-7	CASRLLAGGPVYEQYF	TGTGCAAGTCGCTTACTAGCTGGCGGGCCGGTCTACGAGCAGTACTTC
TRBV5-1	NA	18	NA	TRBJ2-2	CASSLDYYPGTDTGELFF	TGCGCCAGCAGCTTGGATTATTATCCAGGGACTGACACCGGGGAGCTGTTTTTT
TRBV25-1	NA	11	NA	TRBJ2-5	CASSGGETQYF	TGTGCCAGCAGTGGAGGAGAGACCCAGTACTTC
TRBV7-2	once	15	TRBD1	TRBJ1-1	CASSLANRGLTEAFF	TGTGCCAGCAGCTTAGCGAACAGGGGGCTAACTGAAGCTTTCTTT
TRBV5-8	NA	15	NA	TRBJ1-5	CASSRGGDSNQPQHF	TGTGCCAGCAGTAGGGGCGGAGATAGCAATCAGCCCCAGCATTTT
TRBV12-3/TRBV12-4	once	13	NA	TRBJ1-6	CASSSRYNSPLHF	TGTGCCAGCAGTTCCAGGTATAATTCACCCCTCCACTTT
TRBV6-9	NA	19	TRBD2	TRBJ2-5	CASISMGSSGRPRRETQYF	TGTGCCAGCATTTCAATGGGGTCTAGCGGGAGGCCCAGGCGAGAGACCCAGTACTTC
TRBV15	NA	12	NA	TRBJ1-2	CATSTGTYGYTF	TGTGCCACCAGCACGGGGACATATGGCTACACCTTC
TRBV29-1	NA	14	NA	TRBJ1-1	CSVDPRGLNTEAFF	TGCAGCGTTGATCCGAGGGGGTTGAACACTGAAGCTTTCTTT
TRBV28	NA	13	NA	TRBJ1-1	CASRRQLNTEAFF	TGTGCCAGCAGGAGACAGTTGAACACTGAAGCTTTCTTT
TRBV27	NA	17	NA	TRBJ2-2	CASSLSGLGTGAGELFF	TGTGCCAGCAGTTTATCCGGACTGGGTACGGGGGCCGGGGAGCTGTTTTTT
TRBV19	NA	14	TRBD1	TRBJ1-5	CASRGGAGNQPQHF	TGTGCCAGTAGAGGGGGCGCGGGCAATCAGCCCCAGCATTTT
TRBV7-2	once	12	NA	TRBJ1-5	CASSQQGLGQHF	TGTGCCAGCAGCCAACAGGGCTTGGGTCAGCATTTT
TRBV5-4	NA	17	TRBD2	TRBJ2-7	CASSLWAPGTRYFAQYF	TGTGCCAGCAGCTTGTGGGCCCCCGGGACTAGGTATTTCGCGCAGTACTTC
TRBV7-2	NA	15	NA	TRBJ2-6	CASSFPDSGANVLTF	TGTGCCAGCAGCTTCCCAGACTCTGGGGCCAACGTCCTGACTTTC